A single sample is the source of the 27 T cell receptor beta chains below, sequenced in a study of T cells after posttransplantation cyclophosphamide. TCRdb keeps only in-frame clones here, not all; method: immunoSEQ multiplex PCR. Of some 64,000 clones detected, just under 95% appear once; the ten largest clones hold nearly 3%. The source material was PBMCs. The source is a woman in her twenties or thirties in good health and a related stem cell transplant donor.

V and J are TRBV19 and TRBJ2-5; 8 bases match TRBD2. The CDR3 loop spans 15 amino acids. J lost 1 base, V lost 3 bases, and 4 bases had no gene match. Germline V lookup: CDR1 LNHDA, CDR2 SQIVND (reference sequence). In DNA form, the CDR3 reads TGTGCCAGTAGTATTCGGGGGGGGCCCCAAGAGACCCAGTACTTC. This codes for CASSIRGGPQETQYF.

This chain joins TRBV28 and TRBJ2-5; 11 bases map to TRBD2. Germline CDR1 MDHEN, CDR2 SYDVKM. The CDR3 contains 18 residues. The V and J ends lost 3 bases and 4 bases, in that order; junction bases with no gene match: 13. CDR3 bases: TGTGCCAGCAGTTTTCCCCGAAGGACTAGCGGGCGGGGAGAGACCCAGTACTTC. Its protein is CASSFPRRTSGRGETQYF.

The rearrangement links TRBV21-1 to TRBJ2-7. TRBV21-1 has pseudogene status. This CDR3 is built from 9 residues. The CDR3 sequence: CASSPSKYF. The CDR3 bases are TGTGCCAGCAGCCCCTCAAAGTACTTC.

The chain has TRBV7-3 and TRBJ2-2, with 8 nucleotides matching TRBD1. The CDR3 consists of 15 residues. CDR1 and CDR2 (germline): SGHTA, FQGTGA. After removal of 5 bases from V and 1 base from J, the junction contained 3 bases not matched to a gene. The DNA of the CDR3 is TGTGCCAGCAGCCCCGACAGGGGGAACACCGGGGAGCTGTTTTTT. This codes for CASSPDRGNTGELFF.

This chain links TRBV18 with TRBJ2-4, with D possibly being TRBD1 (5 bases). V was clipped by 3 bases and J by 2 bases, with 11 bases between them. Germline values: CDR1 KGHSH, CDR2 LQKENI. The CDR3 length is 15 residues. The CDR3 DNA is TGTGCCAGCTCACCGCTTGGGGCCACCAAAAACATTCAGTACTTC. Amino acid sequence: CASSPLGATKNIQYF.

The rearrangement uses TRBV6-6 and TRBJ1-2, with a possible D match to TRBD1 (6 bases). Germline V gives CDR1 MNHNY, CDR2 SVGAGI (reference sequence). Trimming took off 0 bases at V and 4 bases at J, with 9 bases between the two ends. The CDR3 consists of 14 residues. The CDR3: CASSYSDRLYGYTF. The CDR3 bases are TGTGCCAGCAGTTACTCGGACAGACTCTATGGCTACACCTTC.

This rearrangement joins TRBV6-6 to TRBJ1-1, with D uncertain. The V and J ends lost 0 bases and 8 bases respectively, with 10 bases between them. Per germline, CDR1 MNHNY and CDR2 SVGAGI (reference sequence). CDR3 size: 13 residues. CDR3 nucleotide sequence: TGTGCCAGCAGTTACTCGAGCCAGAGAGAAGCTTTCTTT. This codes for CASSYSSQREAFF.

Here the CDR3 reads CASSLGGVYEQYF. The CDR3 DNA is TGTGCCAGCAGCTTAGGAGGGGTCTACGAGCAGTACTTC. The gene calls are TRBV5-8 and TRBJ2-7; tentative D call: TRBD2 (6 bases). V gave up 2 bases and J gave up 3 bases, with 9 bases separating them. Germline V gene sequence: CDR1 SGHTS, CDR2 YDEGEE. The length of the CDR3 is 13 residues.

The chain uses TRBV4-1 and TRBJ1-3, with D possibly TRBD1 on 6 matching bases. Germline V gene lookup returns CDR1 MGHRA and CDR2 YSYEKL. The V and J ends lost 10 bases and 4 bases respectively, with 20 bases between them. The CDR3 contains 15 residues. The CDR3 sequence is CATKKIRGSGNTIYF. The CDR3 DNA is TGCGCCACCAAGAAGATTAGGGGGTCCGGAAACACCATATATTTT.

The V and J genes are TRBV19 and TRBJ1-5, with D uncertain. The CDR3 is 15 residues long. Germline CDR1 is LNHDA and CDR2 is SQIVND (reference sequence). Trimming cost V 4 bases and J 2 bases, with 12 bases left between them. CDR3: CASSREEFGNQPQHF. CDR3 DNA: TGTGCCAGTAGTAGGGAGGAGTTTGGCAATCAGCCCCAGCATTTT.

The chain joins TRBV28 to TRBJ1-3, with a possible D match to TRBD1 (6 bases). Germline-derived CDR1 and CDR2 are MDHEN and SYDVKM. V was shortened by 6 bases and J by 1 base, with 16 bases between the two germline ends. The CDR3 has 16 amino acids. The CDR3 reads CASSQVRGKSGNTIYF. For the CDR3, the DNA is TGTGCCAGCAGCCAGGTCAGGGGAAAGTCTGGAAACACCATATATTTT.

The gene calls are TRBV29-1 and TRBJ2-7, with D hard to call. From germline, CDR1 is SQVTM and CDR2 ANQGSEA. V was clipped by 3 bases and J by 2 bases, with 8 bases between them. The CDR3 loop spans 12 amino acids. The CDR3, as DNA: TGCAGCGTTGAGGGGAATACCTACGAGCAGTACTTC. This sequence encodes CSVEGNTYEQYF.

CDR3 nucleotides: TGTGCCAGCAGTGAAGTGGACACCATATATTTT. Translating gives CASSEVDTIYF. J is TRBJ1-3 and V is TRBV2; D remains unclear. V was shortened by 1 base and J by 8 bases, with 3 bases between the two germline ends. This CDR3 spans 11 amino acids. Germline CDR1 SNHLY, CDR2 FYNNEI.

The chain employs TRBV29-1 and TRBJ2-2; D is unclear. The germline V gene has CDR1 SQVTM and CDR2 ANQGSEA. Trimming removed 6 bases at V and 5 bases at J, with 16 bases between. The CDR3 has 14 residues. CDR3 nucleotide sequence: TGCAGCGTAGACAAAAACAGTGCAACCGGGGAGCTGTTTTTT. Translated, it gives CSVDKNSATGELFF.

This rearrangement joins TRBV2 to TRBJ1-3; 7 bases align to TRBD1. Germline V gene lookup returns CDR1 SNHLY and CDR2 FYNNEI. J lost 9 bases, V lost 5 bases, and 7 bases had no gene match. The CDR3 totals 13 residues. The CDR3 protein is CASSYTGVGTIYF. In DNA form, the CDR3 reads TGTGCCAGCAGTTACACAGGGGTCGGCACCATATATTTT. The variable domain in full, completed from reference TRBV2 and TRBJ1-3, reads EPEVTQTPSHQVTQMGQEVILRCVPISNHLYFYWYRQILGQKVEFLVSFYNNEISEKSEIFDDQFSVERPDGSNFTLKIRSTKLEDSAMYFCASSYTGVGTIYFGEGSWLTVV.

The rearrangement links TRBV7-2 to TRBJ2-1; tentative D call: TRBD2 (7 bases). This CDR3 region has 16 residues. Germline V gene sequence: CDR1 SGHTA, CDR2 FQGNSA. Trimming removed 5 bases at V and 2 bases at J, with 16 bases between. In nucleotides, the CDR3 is TGTGCCAGCAGCCGAGGAGGGGGGGCAACCTACAATGAGCAGTTCTTC. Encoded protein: CASSRGGGATYNEQFF.

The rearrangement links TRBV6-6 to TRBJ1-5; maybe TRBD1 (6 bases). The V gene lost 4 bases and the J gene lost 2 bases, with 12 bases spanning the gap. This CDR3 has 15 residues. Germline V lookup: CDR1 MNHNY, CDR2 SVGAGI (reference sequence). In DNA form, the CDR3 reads TGTGCCAGCAGTTCCCCGACAGGTGGCAATCAGCCCCAGCATTTT. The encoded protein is CASSSPTGGNQPQHF.

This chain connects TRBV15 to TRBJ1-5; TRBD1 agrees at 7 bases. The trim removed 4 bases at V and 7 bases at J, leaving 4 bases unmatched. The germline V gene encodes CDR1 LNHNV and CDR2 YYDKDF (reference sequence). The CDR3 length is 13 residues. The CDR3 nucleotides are TGTGCCACCAGCACCCGGGACAGCCAGCCCCAGCATTTT. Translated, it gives CATSTRDSQPQHF. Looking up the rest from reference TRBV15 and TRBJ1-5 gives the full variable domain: DAMVIQNPRYQVTQFGKPVTLSCSQTLNHNVMYWYQQKSSQAPKLLFHYYDKDFNNEADTPDNFQSRRPNTSFCFLDIRSPGLGDTAMYLCATSTRDSQPQHFGDGTRLSIL.

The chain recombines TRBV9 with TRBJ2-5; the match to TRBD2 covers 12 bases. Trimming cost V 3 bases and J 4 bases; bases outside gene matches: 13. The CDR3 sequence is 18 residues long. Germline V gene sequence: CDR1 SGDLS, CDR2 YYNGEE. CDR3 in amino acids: CASSGGPGLAGIRETQYF. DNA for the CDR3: TGTGCCAGCAGCGGAGGACCAGGACTAGCGGGGATCCGAGAGACCCAGTACTTC.

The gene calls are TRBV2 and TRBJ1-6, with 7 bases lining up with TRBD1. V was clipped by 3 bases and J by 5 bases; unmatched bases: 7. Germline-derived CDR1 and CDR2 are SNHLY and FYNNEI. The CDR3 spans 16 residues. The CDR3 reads CASSDRGPRDNSPLHF. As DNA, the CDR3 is TGTGCCAGCAGTGATAGGGGGCCCAGGGATAATTCACCCCTCCACTTT.

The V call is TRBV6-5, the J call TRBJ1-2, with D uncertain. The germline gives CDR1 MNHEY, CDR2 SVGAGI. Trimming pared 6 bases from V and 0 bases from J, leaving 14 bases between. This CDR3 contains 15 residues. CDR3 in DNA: TGTGCCAGCAGCCCCTCTCCGGGAGCTAACTATGGCTACACCTTC. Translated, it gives CASSPSPGANYGYTF.

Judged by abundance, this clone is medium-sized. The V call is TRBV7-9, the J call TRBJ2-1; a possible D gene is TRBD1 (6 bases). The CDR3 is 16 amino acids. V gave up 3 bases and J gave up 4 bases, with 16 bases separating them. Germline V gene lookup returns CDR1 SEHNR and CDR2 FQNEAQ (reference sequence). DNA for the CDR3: TGTGCCAGCAGCTTGAAGGGGGTGTCCCTTTACAATGAGCAGTTCTTC. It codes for CASSLKGVSLYNEQFF.

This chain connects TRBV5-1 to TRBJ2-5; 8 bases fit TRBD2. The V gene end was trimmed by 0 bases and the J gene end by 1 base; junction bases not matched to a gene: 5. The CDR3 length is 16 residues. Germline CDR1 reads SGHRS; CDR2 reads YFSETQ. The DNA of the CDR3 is TGCGCCAGCAGCTTGGATGGCGGGGGGCTCCAAGAGACCCAGTACTTC. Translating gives CASSLDGGGLQETQYF.

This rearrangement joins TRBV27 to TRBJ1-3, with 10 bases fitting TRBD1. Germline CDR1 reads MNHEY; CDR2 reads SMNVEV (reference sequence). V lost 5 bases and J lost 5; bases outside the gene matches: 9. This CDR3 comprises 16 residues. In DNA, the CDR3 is TGTGCCAGCAGTAGCGCCGGGACAGGGGAGCGAAACACCATATATTTT. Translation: CASSSAGTGERNTIYF.

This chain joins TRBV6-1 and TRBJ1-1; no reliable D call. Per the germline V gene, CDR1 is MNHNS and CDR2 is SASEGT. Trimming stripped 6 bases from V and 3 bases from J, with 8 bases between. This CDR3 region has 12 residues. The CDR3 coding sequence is TGTGCCAGCAGAGACGGGGACACTGAAGCTTTCTTT. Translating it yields CASRDGDTEAFF.

The CDR3 loop reads CASRSGTSEQYF. The CDR3 DNA reads as TGTGCCAGCAGGTCCGGGACGAGTGAGCAGTACTTC. The J gene is TRBJ2-7, the V gene TRBV6-5, with D perhaps matching TRBD1 or TRBD2 (5 bases each). The CDR3 extends over 12 amino acids. From germline, CDR1 is MNHEY and CDR2 SVGAGI. Between the trimmed V and J ends, which lost 6 bases and 7 bases, there was a span of 13 bases.

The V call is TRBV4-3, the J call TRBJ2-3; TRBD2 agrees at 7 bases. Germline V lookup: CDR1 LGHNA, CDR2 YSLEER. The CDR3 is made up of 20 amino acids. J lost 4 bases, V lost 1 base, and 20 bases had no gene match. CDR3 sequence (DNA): TGCGCCAGCAGCCAAGCTGAATCGGTTCTATCGGGGGGTCCGGCAGATACGCAGTATTTT. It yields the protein CASSQAESVLSGGPADTQYF.